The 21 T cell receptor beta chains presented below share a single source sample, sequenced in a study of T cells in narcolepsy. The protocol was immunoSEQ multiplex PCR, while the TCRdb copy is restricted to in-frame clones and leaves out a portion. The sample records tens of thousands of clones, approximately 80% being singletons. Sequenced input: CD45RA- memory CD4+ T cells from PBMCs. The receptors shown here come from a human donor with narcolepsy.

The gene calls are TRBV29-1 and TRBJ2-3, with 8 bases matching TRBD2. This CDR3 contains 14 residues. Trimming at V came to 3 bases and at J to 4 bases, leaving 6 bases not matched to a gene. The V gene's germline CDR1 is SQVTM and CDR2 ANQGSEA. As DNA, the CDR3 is TGCAGCGTTGAGTTCGGGGGGGCCTCAGATACGCAGTATTTT. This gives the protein CSVEFGGASDTQYF.

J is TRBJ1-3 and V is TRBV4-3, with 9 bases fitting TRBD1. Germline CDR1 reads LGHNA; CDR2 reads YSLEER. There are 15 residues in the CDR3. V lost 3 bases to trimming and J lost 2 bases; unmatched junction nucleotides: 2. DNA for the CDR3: TGCGCCAGCAGCCAGGGACAGGGACCTGGAAACACCATATATTTT. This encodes CASSQGQGPGNTIYF.

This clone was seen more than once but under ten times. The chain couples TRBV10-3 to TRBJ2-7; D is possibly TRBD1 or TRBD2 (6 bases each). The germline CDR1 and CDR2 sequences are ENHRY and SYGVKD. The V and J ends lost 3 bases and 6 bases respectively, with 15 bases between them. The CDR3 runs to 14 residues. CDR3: CAISEGTSGREQYF. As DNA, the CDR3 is TGTGCCATCAGTGAAGGGACAAGCGGGCGCGAGCAGTACTTC.

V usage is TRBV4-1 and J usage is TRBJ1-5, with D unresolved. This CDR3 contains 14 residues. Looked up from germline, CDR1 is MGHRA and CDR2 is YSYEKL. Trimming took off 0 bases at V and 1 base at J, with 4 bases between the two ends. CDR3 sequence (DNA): TGCGCCAGCAGCCAAGATCCCAGCAATCAGCCCCAGCATTTT. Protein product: CASSQDPSNQPQHF.

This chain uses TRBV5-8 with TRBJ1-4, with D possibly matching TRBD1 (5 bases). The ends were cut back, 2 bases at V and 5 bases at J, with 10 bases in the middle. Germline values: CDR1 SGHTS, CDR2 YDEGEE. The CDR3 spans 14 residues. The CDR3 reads CASSLGHGNEKLFF. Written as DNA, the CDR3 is TGTGCCAGCAGCTTAGGACACGGAAATGAAAAACTGTTTTTT.

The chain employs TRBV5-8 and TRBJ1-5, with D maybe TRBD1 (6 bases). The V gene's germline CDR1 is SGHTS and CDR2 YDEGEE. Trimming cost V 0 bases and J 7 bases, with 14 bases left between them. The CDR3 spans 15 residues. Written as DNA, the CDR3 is TGTGCCAGCAGCTTGGCGTCAGGGGTCCGGCAGCCCCAGCATTTT. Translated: CASSLASGVRQPQHF.

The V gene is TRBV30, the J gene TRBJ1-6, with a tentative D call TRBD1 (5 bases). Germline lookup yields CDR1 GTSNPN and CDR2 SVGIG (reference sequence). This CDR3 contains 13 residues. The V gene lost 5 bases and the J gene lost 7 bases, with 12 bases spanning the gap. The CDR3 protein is CAWVQGKNSPLHF. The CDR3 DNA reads TGTGCCTGGGTTCAGGGAAAGAATTCACCCCTCCACTTT.

Written as DNA, the CDR3 is TGTGCCAGCAGTGAAGAAAACAGCACCCCCGTGAGCAATCAGCCCCAGCATTTT. Residues: CASSEENSTPVSNQPQHF. This rearrangement joins TRBV2 to TRBJ1-5; D gene ambiguous. From germline, CDR1 is SNHLY and CDR2 FYNNEI. There are 18 residues in the CDR3. Trimming took off 1 base at V and 1 base at J, with 17 bases between the two ends.

The CDR3 sequence: CASSPTGGYNEQFF. The CDR3 nucleotides read TGTGCCAGCAGCCCGACAGGGGGGTACAATGAGCAGTTCTTC. The V gene is TRBV6-4, the J gene TRBJ2-1; TRBD1 matches 9 bases. CDR3 length: 14 amino acids. Germline V CDR1 and CDR2: MRHNA, SNTAGT. Unmatched junction bases numbered 4, after V lost 6 bases and J lost 4 bases.

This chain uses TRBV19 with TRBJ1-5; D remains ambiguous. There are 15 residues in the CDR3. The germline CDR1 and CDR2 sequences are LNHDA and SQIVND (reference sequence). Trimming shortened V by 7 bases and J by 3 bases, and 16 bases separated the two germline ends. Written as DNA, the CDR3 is TGTGCCAGTATCCCCGGGTCAGGATCCAATCAGCCCCAGCATTTT. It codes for CASIPGSGSNQPQHF.

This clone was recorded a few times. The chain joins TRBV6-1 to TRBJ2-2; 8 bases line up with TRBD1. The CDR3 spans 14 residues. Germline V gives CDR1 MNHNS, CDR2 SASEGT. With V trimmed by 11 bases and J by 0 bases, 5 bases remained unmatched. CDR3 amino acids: CASNRGSNTGELFF. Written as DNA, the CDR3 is TGTGCCTCTAACAGGGGGTCGAACACCGGGGAGCTGTTTTTT.

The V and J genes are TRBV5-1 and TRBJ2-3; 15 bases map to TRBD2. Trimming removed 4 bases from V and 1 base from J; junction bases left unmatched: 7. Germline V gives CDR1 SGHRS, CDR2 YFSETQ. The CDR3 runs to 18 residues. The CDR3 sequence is CASSLGLAGGVRTDTQYF. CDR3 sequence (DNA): TGCGCCAGCAGCCTGGGACTAGCGGGGGGCGTTCGCACAGATACGCAGTATTTT.

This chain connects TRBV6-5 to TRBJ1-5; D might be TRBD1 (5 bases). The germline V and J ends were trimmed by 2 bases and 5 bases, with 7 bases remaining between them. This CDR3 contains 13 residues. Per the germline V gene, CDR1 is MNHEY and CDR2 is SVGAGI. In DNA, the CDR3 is TGTGCCAGCAGTTACAGGGGAGATCAGCCCCAGCATTTT. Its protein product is CASSYRGDQPQHF.

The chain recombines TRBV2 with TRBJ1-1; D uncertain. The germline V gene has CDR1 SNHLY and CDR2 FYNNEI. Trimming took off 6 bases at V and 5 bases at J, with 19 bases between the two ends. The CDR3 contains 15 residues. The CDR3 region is CASRTLGGVSTEAFF. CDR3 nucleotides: TGTGCCAGCAGGACACTAGGAGGAGTTTCAACTGAAGCTTTCTTT.

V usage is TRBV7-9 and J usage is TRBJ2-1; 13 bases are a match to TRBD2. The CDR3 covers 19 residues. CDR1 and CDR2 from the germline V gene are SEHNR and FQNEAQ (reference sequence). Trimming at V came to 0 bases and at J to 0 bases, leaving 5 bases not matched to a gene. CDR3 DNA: TGTGCCAGCAGCTTAGCTCAACTAGCGGGGGGGAGCTCCTACAATGAGCAGTTCTTC. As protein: CASSLAQLAGGSSYNEQFF.

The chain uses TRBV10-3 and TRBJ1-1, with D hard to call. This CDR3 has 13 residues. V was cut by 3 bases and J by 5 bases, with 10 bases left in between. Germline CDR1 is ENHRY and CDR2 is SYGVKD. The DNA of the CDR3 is TGTGCCATCAGTGACAGGACCGGGACTGAAGCTTTCTTT. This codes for CAISDRTGTEAFF.

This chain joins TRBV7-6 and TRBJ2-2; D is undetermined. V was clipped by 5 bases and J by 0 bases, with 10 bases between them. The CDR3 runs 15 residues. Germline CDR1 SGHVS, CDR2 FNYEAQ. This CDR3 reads CASSPTGTNTGELFF. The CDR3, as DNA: TGTGCCAGCAGCCCGACTGGCACGAACACCGGGGAGCTGTTTTTT.

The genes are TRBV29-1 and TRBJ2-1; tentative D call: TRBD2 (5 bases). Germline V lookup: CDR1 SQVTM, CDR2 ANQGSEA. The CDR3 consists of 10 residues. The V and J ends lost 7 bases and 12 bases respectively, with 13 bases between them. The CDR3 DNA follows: TGCAGCGGCGGACTTGGAGGGCAGTTCTTC. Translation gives CSGGLGGQFF.

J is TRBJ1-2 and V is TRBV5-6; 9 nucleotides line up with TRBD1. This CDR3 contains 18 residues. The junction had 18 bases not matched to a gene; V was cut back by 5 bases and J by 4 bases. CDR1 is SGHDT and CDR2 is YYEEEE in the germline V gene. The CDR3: CASRSRSPSRQGGYGYTF. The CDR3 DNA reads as TGTGCCAGCAGGTCTCGCAGTCCCTCGAGACAGGGGGGCTATGGCTACACCTTC.

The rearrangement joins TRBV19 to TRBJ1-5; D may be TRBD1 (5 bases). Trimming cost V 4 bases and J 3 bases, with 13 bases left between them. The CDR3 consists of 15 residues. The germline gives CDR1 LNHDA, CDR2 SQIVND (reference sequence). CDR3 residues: CASSSRDGINQPQHF. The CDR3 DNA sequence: TGTGCCAGTAGTAGTCGGGACGGGATCAATCAGCCCCAGCATTTT.

The CDR3 is CASSVTLNYGYTF. CDR3 in DNA: TGTGCCAGCAGCGTAACGCTTAACTATGGCTACACCTTC. V is TRBV9 and J is TRBJ1-2, with unresolved D. Germline V CDR1 and CDR2: SGDLS, YYNGEE. The CDR3 runs 13 residues. Trimming stripped 1 base from V and 1 base from J, with 5 bases between.